The 21 T cell receptor beta chains below were found in one sample sequenced in a study of technical replicates of blood from a few donors. Data came from immunoSEQ multiplex PCR; TCRdb stores just in-frame clones and leaves some out. In the table there are 95,000 to 100,000 clones, roughly 95% of which are singletons. The specimen was T cells isolated from PBMCs. These receptors originate from a human donor in good health.

The rearrangement links TRBV27 to TRBJ2-7; tentative D call: TRBD2 (6 bases). There are 13 residues in the CDR3. Germline values: CDR1 MNHEY, CDR2 SMNVEV (reference sequence). V was trimmed by 3 bases and J by 2 bases, leaving 8 bases between them. The CDR3 loop is CASSLGGPYEQYF. For the CDR3, the DNA is TGTGCCAGCAGTTTGGGGGGTCCCTACGAGCAGTACTTC.

The V and J genes are TRBV9 and TRBJ1-1; D not resolved. The CDR3 is made up of 13 amino acids. CDR1 is SGDLS and CDR2 is YYNGEE in the germline V gene. V dropped 4 bases and J dropped 4 bases, with 11 bases sitting between them. The CDR3 nucleotides read TGTGCCAGCAGCCCCCCGCGAGGCACTGAAGCTTTCTTT. As protein: CASSPPRGTEAFF.

The rearrangement links TRBV19 to TRBJ2-6; TRBD1 matches 9 bases. Germline V CDR1 and CDR2: LNHDA, SQIVND (reference sequence). Trimming removed 6 bases from V and 1 base from J; junction bases left unmatched: 10. The CDR3 is 18 residues long. DNA for the CDR3: TGTGCCAGTAGCCCCCCGGGACAGGGACCTTCTGGGGCCAACGTCCTGACTTTC. It specifies CASSPPGQGPSGANVLTF.

This chain connects TRBV4-1 to TRBJ2-7, with 11 bases that match TRBD1. The CDR3 covers 15 residues. Trimming took 1 base from V and 6 from J; bases not matched to a gene: 5. Germline assignment: CDR1 MGHRA and CDR2 YSYEKL. The CDR3 sequence: CASSQGWGQGGEQYF. The CDR3 DNA reads as TGCGCCAGCAGCCAAGGTTGGGGACAGGGGGGCGAGCAGTACTTC.

The chain recombines TRBV9 with TRBJ2-7; no definite D call. CDR3 length equals 13 residues. Trimming took off 4 bases at V and 6 bases at J, with 14 bases between the two ends. In germline, CDR1 is SGDLS, CDR2 YYNGEE. The CDR3 protein is CASSPVRFGEQYF. The DNA of the CDR3 is TGTGCCAGCAGCCCCGTCCGATTCGGCGAGCAGTACTTC.

A single count supports this clone. The chain recombines TRBV4-1 with TRBJ2-7, with 8 positions matching TRBD2. CDR3 length equals 15 residues. The V gene's germline CDR1 is MGHRA and CDR2 YSYEKL. V lost 3 bases and J lost 6; bases outside the gene matches: 10. CDR3 in DNA: TGCGCCAGCAGCCATCGTCCGGGACTAGGTCTCGAGCAGTACTTC. This translates into CASSHRPGLGLEQYF.

The chain is built from TRBV15 and TRBJ1-3; D call uncertain. V was trimmed by 1 base and J by 0 bases, leaving 16 bases between them. The CDR3 runs 18 residues. In germline, CDR1 is LNHNV, CDR2 YYDKDF (reference sequence). The CDR3 sequence: CATSRVVVDSNSGNTIYF. The DNA for the CDR3 is TGTGCCACCAGCAGAGTAGTGGTGGACTCCAACTCTGGAAACACCATATATTTT.

The chain has TRBV18 and TRBJ2-3; TRBD2 matches at 11 bases. Germline V gene sequence: CDR1 KGHSH, CDR2 LQKENI. The CDR3 loop spans 14 amino acids. J lost 5 bases, V lost 4 bases, and 2 bases had no gene match. CDR3 in DNA: TGTGCCAGCTCACTAGCGGGAGGGCGAGATACGCAGTATTTT. Translating it yields CASSLAGGRDTQYF. The whole variable domain, remainder taken from reference TRBV18 and TRBJ2-3, is NAGVMQNPRHLVRRRGQEARLRCSPMKGHSHVYWYRQLPEEGLKFMVYLQKENIIDESGMPKERFSAEFPKEGPSILRIQQVVRGDSAAYFCASSLAGGRDTQYFGPGTRLTVL.

The V and J genes are TRBV6-6 and TRBJ1-5; D gene uncertain. The germline gives CDR1 MNHNY, CDR2 SVGAGI (reference sequence). The CDR3 consists of 16 residues. The ends were cut back, 2 bases at V and 5 bases at J, with 16 bases in the middle. The DNA of the CDR3 is TGTGCCAGCAGTTACCCGCGGCGGCGGTGGGATCAGCCCCAGCATTTT. Translated: CASSYPRRRWDQPQHF.

The chain combines TRBV7-6 with TRBJ2-5; TRBD1 matches at 8 bases. The trim removed 1 base at V and 4 bases at J, leaving 5 bases unmatched. This CDR3 is built from 15 residues. Per the germline V gene, CDR1 is SGHVS and CDR2 is FNYEAQ. The CDR3 bases are TGTGCCAGCAGCTTAGGACAGGGGAGGCTAGAGACCCAGTACTTC. Amino acids: CASSLGQGRLETQYF.

This chain links TRBV5-4 with TRBJ2-7; the D is unclear. Germline V CDR1 and CDR2: SGHNT, YYREEE (reference sequence). V dropped 0 bases and J dropped 2 bases, with 9 bases sitting between them. CDR3 length equals 14 residues. The CDR3 DNA reads TGTGCCAGCAGCTTGGGGGTAGAGGCCTACGAGCAGTACTTC. This sequence encodes CASSLGVEAYEQYF.

The chain uses TRBV15 and TRBJ1-1, with 9 bases matching TRBD1. This CDR3 has 16 residues. The trim removed 0 bases at V and 4 bases at J, leaving 6 bases unmatched. Per germline, CDR1 LNHNV and CDR2 YYDKDF (reference sequence). In DNA, the CDR3 is TGTGCCACCAGCAGAGATCTGCGGACAGGGGTCACTGAAGCTTTCTTT. It translates to CATSRDLRTGVTEAFF. Looking up the rest from reference TRBV15 and TRBJ1-1 gives the full variable domain: DAMVIQNPRYQVTQFGKPVTLSCSQTLNHNVMYWYQQKSSQAPKLLFHYYDKDFNNEADTPDNFQSRRPNTSFCFLDIRSPGLGDTAMYLCATSRDLRTGVTEAFFGQGTRLTVV.

The chain has TRBV30 and TRBJ2-5; 7 bases are shared with TRBD2. The CDR3 is 13 amino acids. The junction had 1 base not matched to a gene; V was cut back by 0 bases and J by 3 bases. From germline, CDR1 is GTSNPN and CDR2 SVGIG (reference sequence). The CDR3 loop reads CAWSVGGEETQYF. DNA for the CDR3: TGTGCCTGGAGTGTGGGGGGGGAAGAGACCCAGTACTTC.

The chain joins TRBV27 to TRBJ1-1, with no clear D. The CDR3 has 15 residues. V lost 0 bases and J lost 1, with 9 bases in between. Germline V CDR1 and CDR2: MNHEY, SMNVEV (reference sequence). Written as DNA, the CDR3 is TGTGCCAGCAGTTTATCGAGGCAGAAGAACACTGAAGCTTTCTTT. Encoded protein: CASSLSRQKNTEAFF.

The chain has TRBV9 and TRBJ2-2; 8 nucleotides match TRBD2. Germline CDR1 reads SGDLS; CDR2 reads YYNGEE. The CDR3 has 15 residues. With V trimmed by 0 bases and J by 7 bases, 5 bases remained unmatched. CDR3 sequence (DNA): TGTGCCAGCAGCGTAGGGACTAGCCGTGGCGGGGAGCTGTTTTTT. Encoded protein: CASSVGTSRGGELFF.

A single count supports this clone. CDR3 sequence (DNA): TGTGCCAGCAGCTTAGATTTGGCTGTCGAGCAGTACTTC. This sequence encodes CASSLDLAVEQYF. This chain connects TRBV11-3 to TRBJ2-7; D is undetermined. CDR3 length: 13 amino acids. Per germline, CDR1 SGHNT and CDR2 YENEEA. V gave up 0 bases and J gave up 6 bases, with 9 bases separating them.

The rearrangement links TRBV5-4 to TRBJ2-3; D is unclear. Deletions cut 5 bases from V and 1 base from J, with 8 bases between. This CDR3 comprises 13 residues. Germline-derived CDR1 and CDR2 are SGHNT and YYREEE (reference sequence). CDR3 sequence reads: CASSIGRTDTQYF. In DNA form, the CDR3 reads TGTGCCAGCAGTATCGGTCGCACAGATACGCAGTATTTT.

The gene calls are TRBV2 and TRBJ1-5; 10 bases agree with TRBD1. This CDR3 region has 14 residues. J lost 2 bases, V lost 7 bases, and 2 bases had no gene match. The germline gives CDR1 SNHLY, CDR2 FYNNEI. The CDR3 bases are TGTGCCAGCACTGGGACAGGGGGCAATCAGCCCCAGCATTTT. It is translated as CASTGTGGNQPQHF.

The rearrangement joins TRBV4-1 to TRBJ2-5, with D unclear. Between the trimmed V and J ends, which lost 2 bases and 2 bases, there was a span of 15 bases. This CDR3 has 16 amino acids. Germline V gives CDR1 MGHRA, CDR2 YSYEKL. As DNA, the CDR3 is TGCGCCAGCAGCCAAAAGACTCCGAGTCTTCAAGAGACCCAGTACTTC. It codes for CASSQKTPSLQETQYF.

This chain joins TRBV6-4 and TRBJ2-6, with 7 positions matching TRBD1. Germline CDR1 MRHNA, CDR2 SNTAGT. This CDR3 spans 16 amino acids. The V gene end was trimmed by 8 bases and the J gene end by 2 bases; junction bases not matched to a gene: 9. The CDR3 spells CASSGTALTGANVLTF. The CDR3 coding sequence is TGTGCCAGCTCCGGGACAGCGCTAACTGGGGCCAACGTCCTGACTTTC.

The V call is TRBV9, the J call TRBJ2-2; 8 nucleotides line up with TRBD1. The V gene's germline CDR1 is SGDLS and CDR2 YYNGEE. The CDR3 is made up of 15 amino acids. The junction had 5 bases not matched to a gene; V was cut back by 1 base and J by 6 bases. CDR3 region: CASSVPGQGSGELFF. The CDR3 nucleotides read TGTGCCAGCAGCGTACCAGGACAGGGTTCCGGGGAGCTGTTTTTT.